A selection of T cell receptor beta chains follows, all from one sample in a study of shared T cell receptors in the human thymus. Data came from immunoSEQ multiplex PCR; TCRdb stores just in-frame clones and leaves some out. The sample carries some 700,000 clones, 75% to 90% recorded once. These data also formed part of another study, on human thymus T cells.

Sequencing was done on a sample of thymocytes. The receptors here all came from a girl under three years old with a congenital heart defect. Each CDR3 is given with its conserved first and last residue. The D gene is left open where the match is weak. Clone size is stated in some rows and not others, as once, few, many or a class when expanded.

d_call cdr3_length j_call clone_size v_call cdr3_aa cdr3_nt
- 15 TRBJ2-7 - TRBV7-8 CASSLARQEPYEQYF TGTGCCAGCAGCTTAGCGAGACAGGAGCCCTACGAGCAGTACTTC
- 16 TRBJ2-1 few TRBV5-6 CASSATGPSSYNEQFF TGTGCCAGCAGCGCTACAGGGCCAAGCTCCTACAATGAGCAGTTCTTC
- 11 TRBJ1-1 - TRBV20-1 CSASQGTEAFF TGCAGTGCTAGTCAGGGAACTGAAGCTTTCTTT
- 14 TRBJ2-1 - TRBV10-2 CASRGWGERNEQFF TGCGCCAGCAGAGGGTGGGGGGAGCGCAATGAGCAGTTCTTC
- 15 TRBJ2-5 - TRBV7-7 CASSISKNPEETQYF TGTGCCAGCAGCATTAGTAAGAACCCCGAAGAGACCCAGTACTTC
- 14 TRBJ2-2 - TRBV7-8 CASSARDTGGELFF TGTGCCAGCAGCGCACGGGACACAGGGGGGGAGCTGTTTTTT
TRBD1 19 TRBJ1-1 few TRBV5-6 CASNEGQVHQSSEFIEAFF TGTGCCAGCAACGAGGGACAGGTACACCAGAGTTCAGAGTTTATTGAAGCTTTCTTT
TRBD1 14 TRBJ1-6 - TRBV7-9 CASSLRDRGSPLHF TGTGCCAGCAGCTTACGGGACAGGGGTTCACCCCTCCACTTT
TRBD1 19 TRBJ1-1 - TRBV18 CASSPGGQGTKNGNTEAFF TGTGCCAGCTCACCTGGGGGACAGGGGACGAAGAACGGGAACACTGAAGCTTTCTTT
TRBD1 15 TRBJ1-2 - TRBV10-2 CASSVSLTGFYGYTF TGCGCCAGCAGTGTTTCCCTGACAGGGTTCTATGGCTACACCTTC
TRBD2 16 TRBJ2-7 - TRBV11-2 CASSPGTSGGAYEQYF TGTGCCAGCAGCCCCGGGACTAGCGGGGGGGCCTACGAGCAGTACTTC
TRBD1 15 TRBJ1-4 - TRBV14 CASSQLQGKGEKLFF TGTGCCAGCAGCCAGTTACAGGGGAAGGGTGAAAAACTGTTTTTT
TRBD1 15 TRBJ2-1 once TRBV10-3 CAISGIGQGYNEQFF TGTGCCATCAGTGGTATAGGACAGGGGTACAATGAGCAGTTCTTC
- 15 TRBJ1-1 few TRBV6-5 CASMEAPTPNTEAFF TGTGCCAGCATGGAGGCCCCTACCCCGAACACTGAAGCTTTCTTT
TRBD1 13 TRBJ2-7 once TRBV6-1 CASSDRGLFEQYF TGTGCCAGCAGTGACAGGGGGCTCTTCGAGCAGTACTTC
- 14 TRBJ1-5 - TRBV6-1 CASLPRTSGQPQHF TGTGCCAGTCTTCCTAGGACATCTGGTCAGCCCCAGCATTTT
- 19 TRBJ2-6 - TRBV9 CASSARPGHGDSGANVLTF TGTGCCAGCAGCGCTCGACCGGGACATGGAGACTCTGGGGCCAACGTCCTGACTTTC
- 15 TRBJ2-3 - TRBV28 CASPPYRGVTDTQYF TGTGCCAGCCCGCCTTACCGCGGGGTGACAGATACGCAGTATTTT
- 14 TRBJ1-2 - TRBV27 CASSDVRQRYGYTF TGTGCCAGCAGCGACGTAAGACAGCGATATGGCTACACCTTC
- 13 TRBJ1-2 - TRBV9 CASSVSRQGGCTF TGTGCCAGCAGCGTAAGCCGGCAGGGAGGATGCACCTTC
- 13 TRBJ1-2 - TRBV5-1 CASSLAVNYGYTF TGCGCCAGCAGCTTGGCGGTAAACTATGGCTACACCTTC
- 15 TRBJ1-1 - TRBV6-9 CASSPSNGGEVEAFF TGTGCCAGCAGTCCTTCGAATGGGGGGGAGGTTGAAGCTTTCTTT
TRBD1 20 TRBJ1-1 few TRBV7-8 CASSEGIRTGAGLRGNEAFF TGTGCCAGCAGCGAAGGCATCAGGACAGGGGCGGGTTTGCGGGGGAATGAAGCTTTCTTT
TRBD1 18 TRBJ1-2 - TRBV5-6 CASSFVSGQGRYFRGYTF TGTGCCAGCAGCTTTGTCTCGGGACAGGGGCGCTATTTTCGTGGCTACACCTTC
TRBD1 16 TRBJ1-1 once TRBV11-2 CASSLDTGTGGGEAFF TGTGCCAGCAGCTTAGATACCGGGACAGGGGGCGGTGAAGCTTTCTTT
TRBD1 12 TRBJ2-5 - TRBV2 CASRGQRETQYF TGTGCCAGCAGGGGACAGAGGGAGACCCAGTACTTC
- 16 TRBJ1-1 - TRBV6-5 CASSYSFQGMNTEAFF TGTGCCAGCAGTTACTCGTTCCAGGGCATGAACACTGAAGCTTTCTTT
TRBD1 13 TRBJ2-7 once TRBV28 CASSGQENYEQYF TGTGCCAGCAGCGGACAGGAAAACTACGAGCAGTACTTC
- 12 TRBJ1-5 few TRBV30 CAWSVGPGPQHF TGTGCCTGGAGTGTAGGTCCAGGACCCCAGCATTTT
TRBD2 16 TRBJ2-1 - TRBV28 CASSFKRGGPYNEQFF TGTGCCAGCAGTTTTAAGCGGGGGGGACCCTACAATGAGCAGTTCTTC
- 13 TRBJ2-3 - TRBV30 CAWGTRVQDTQYF TGTGCCTGGGGCACCAGGGTTCAGGATACGCAGTATTTT
TRBD1 19 TRBJ1-3 - TRBV28 CASSFFSIDRDVSGNTIYF TGTGCCAGCAGTTTCTTCTCAATCGACAGGGATGTCTCTGGAAACACCATATATTTT
- 13 TRBJ1-1 - TRBV7-4 CASSFGPGSEAFF TGTGCCAGCAGCTTTGGTCCCGGGAGTGAAGCTTTCTTT
- 13 TRBJ2-3 - TRBV2 CATPLRGYAGQYF TGTGCCACCCCCTTAAGGGGTTATGCCGGGCAGTATTTT
TRBD1 15 TRBJ2-3 - TRBV6-6 CASSYWDRTSYTQYF TGTGCCAGCAGTTACTGGGACAGGACTTCCTATACTCAGTATTTT
- 14 TRBJ1-3 - TRBV6-1 CASGGGWTGNTIYF TGTGCCAGCGGGGGGGGGTGGACTGGAAACACCATATATTTT
- 15 TRBJ1-1 - TRBV6-5 CASSPDSFGNTEAFF TGTGCCAGCAGTCCCGACAGCTTCGGGAACACTGAAGCTTTCTTT
- 12 TRBJ1-2 - TRBV10-3 CAISGGDLGYTF TGTGCCATCAGTGGGGGGGACTTGGGCTACACCTTC
- 14 TRBJ2-7 - TRBV4-1 CASSQASAPNEQYF TGCGCCAGCAGCCAAGCTAGCGCTCCCAACGAGCAGTACTTC
TRBD1 17 TRBJ1-4 - TRBV12-5 CASGFVTGGAGNEKLFF TGTGCTAGTGGTTTCGTTACAGGGGGCGCAGGTAATGAAAAACTGTTTTTT
TRBD1 14 TRBJ1-3 - TRBV28 CASSDRGGENTIYF TGTGCCAGCAGTGACAGGGGGGGAGAAAACACCATATATTTT
- 15 TRBJ1-1 - TRBV25-1 CASQNNATENTEAFF TGTGCCAGCCAAAATAACGCGACAGAGAACACTGAAGCTTTCTTT
TRBD1 15 TRBJ2-7 - TRBV7-6 CASSFGTGAFYEQYF TGTGCCAGCAGCTTCGGGACAGGAGCCTTCTACGAGCAGTACTTC
- 16 TRBJ1-2 - TRBV7-9 CASSFKDSETGYGYTF TGTGCCAGCAGCTTCAAGGACTCGGAAACTGGCTATGGCTACACCTTC
- 13 TRBJ2-7 once TRBV5-1 CASTTDSSYEQYF TGCGCCAGCACCACGGACAGCTCCTACGAGCAGTACTTC
- 17 TRBJ1-3 - TRBV9 CASSGADRHHSGNTIYF TGTGCCAGCAGCGGAGCCGACAGACACCACTCTGGAAACACCATATATTTT
- 14 TRBJ2-2 - TRBV5-1 CASWTAKDTGELFF TGCGCCAGCTGGACAGCTAAAGACACCGGGGAGCTGTTTTTT
- 14 TRBJ2-1 - TRBV6-5 CASSYLSSYNEQFF TGTGCCAGCAGTTACCTGAGCTCCTACAATGAGCAGTTCTTC
TRBD1 21 TRBJ1-6 - TRBV4-3 CASSPGALRLDRVRGNSPLHF TGCGCCAGCAGCCCAGGGGCCCTACGGCTGGACAGGGTACGGGGTAATTCACCCCTCCACTTT
TRBD2 14 TRBJ2-7 - TRBV28 CASSREDFFSEQYF TGTGCCAGCAGCCGGGAGGATTTTTTTTCCGAGCAGTACTTC
TRBD2 18 TRBJ2-5 - TRBV7-9 CASSRRVVAGAYQETQYF TGTGCCAGCAGCCGCCGGGTCGTAGCGGGGGCCTACCAAGAGACCCAGTACTTC
TRBD1 16 TRBJ2-7 - TRBV13 CASSLGTGQGWYEQYF TGTGCCAGCAGCCTGGGGACGGGACAGGGGTGGTACGAGCAGTACTTC
- 14 TRBJ1-2 - TRBV5-1 CASSPAGEDYGYTF TGCGCCAGCAGCCCCGCGGGTGAGGATTATGGCTACACCTTC
- 12 TRBJ1-3 once TRBV28 CASSPPGNTIYF TGTGCCAGCAGTCCCCCCGGGAACACCATATATTTT
- 14 TRBJ1-2 - TRBV7-6 CASSLAPLGDGYTF TGTGCCAGCAGCTTAGCCCCACTAGGCGATGGCTACACCTTC
- 14 TRBJ2-1 - TRBV6-1 CASRVRAGQGEQFF TGTGCCAGCAGGGTGAGGGCAGGTCAGGGGGAGCAGTTCTTC
TRBD2 15 TRBJ2-3 - TRBV7-2 CASSSGGTATDTQYF TGTGCCAGCAGCTCGGGGGGAACGGCGACAGATACGCAGTATTTT
TRBD1 14 TRBJ1-2 once TRBV5-8 CASTPDRNPGGYTF TGTGCCAGCACCCCGGACAGGAATCCTGGGGGCTACACCTTC
- 17 TRBJ1-5 - TRBV27 CASSLSQQGDSNQPQHF TGTGCCAGCAGTTTATCGCAACAGGGTGATAGCAATCAGCCCCAGCATTTT
TRBD1 14 TRBJ1-1 - TRBV12-5 CASGLVQGRTEAFF TGTGCTAGTGGTTTGGTACAGGGGAGGACTGAAGCTTTCTTT